These 21 T cell receptor beta chains were all obtained from the same sample, sequenced in a study of T cells in Graves' hyperthyroidism and ophthalmopathy. Amplification yielded TCR beta CDR3 regions, with RNA transcripts as the source. First-round RT-PCR targeting the TCR CDR3 was performed with the HTBI primer set. TCRdb processed the multiplex PCR reads anew with MiXCR; each CDR3 protein has one entry. The table lists approximately 300,000 distinct CDR3 sequences, over 15% of them singletons. What was sequenced was blood. The receptors were gathered from a woman aged 60 to 75 with Graves' ophthalmopathy.

The rearrangement uses TRBV14 and TRBJ2-2; 9 nucleotides align to TRBD2. V lost 6 bases to trimming and J lost 6 bases; unmatched junction nucleotides: 14. In germline, CDR1 is SGHDN, CDR2 FVKESK. CDR3 length: 17 amino acids. The CDR3 DNA is TGTGCCAGCAGACACCCCCCGAAGCGGGGGGTTCCCGGGGAGCTGTTTTTT. This gives the protein CASRHPPKRGVPGELFF.

In the case of this clonotype: A read error may account for a junction end that differs from germline. The chain links TRBV27 to TRBJ2-7, with 8 bases lining up with TRBD2. The CDR3 is made up of 15 amino acids. The germline gives CDR1 MNHEY, CDR2 SMNVEV (reference sequence). CDR3: CASSWSAGETYEQCF. The DNA of the CDR3 is TGCGCCAGCAGTTGGTCAGCGGGAGAGACCTACGAGCAGTGCTTC.

This clonotype has at least ten counts. The gene calls are TRBV7-2 and TRBJ2-7; TRBD2 is a possible D gene (5 bases). CDR3 length equals 15 residues. Germline CDR1 reads SGHTA; CDR2 reads FQGNSA. Trimming cost V 1 base and J 1 base, with 11 bases left between them. CDR3 amino acids: CASSLGRRNSYEQYF. CDR3 nucleotide sequence: TGTGCCAGCAGCTTAGGGAGGCGAAATTCCTACGAGCAGTACTTC. Combining the CDR3 with reference TRBV7-2 and TRBJ2-7 gives the whole variable domain GAGVSQSPSNKVTEKGKDVELRCDPISGHTALYWYRQSLGQGLEFLIYFQGNSAPDKSGLPSDRFSAERTGGSVSTLTIQRTQQEDSAVYLCASSLGRRNSYEQYFGPGTRLTVT.

This clonotype was picked up a small number of times. In DNA, the CDR3 is TGTGCCACCAGCAGGACTAGCATAAGCTCCTACAATGAGCAGTTCTTC. As protein: CATSRTSISSYNEQFF. The chain is built from TRBV15 and TRBJ2-1, with 7 bases matching TRBD2. The CDR3 extends over 16 amino acids. Germline loops: CDR1 LNHNV, CDR2 YYDKDF (reference sequence). V shed 3 bases, J shed 0 bases, and the junction held 5 bases outside the gene matches.

This clonotype was counted a few times. V gene TRBV7-9 combines with J gene TRBJ1-2, with 8 bases aligning to TRBD1. This CDR3 spans 13 amino acids. J gave up 7 bases and V 5 bases, and 6 bases lay outside the gene matches. Germline assignment: CDR1 SEHNR and CDR2 FQNEAQ (reference sequence). Written as DNA, the CDR3 is TGTGCCAGCAGCAAGGACAGGGTGTCTGGCTACACCTTC. It is translated as CASSKDRVSGYTF. The whole variable domain, remainder taken from reference TRBV7-9 and TRBJ1-2, is DTGVSQNPRHKITKRGQNVTFRCDPISEHNRLYWYRQTLGQGPEFLTYFQNEAQLEKSRLLSDRFSAERPKGSFSTLEIQRTEQGDSAMYLCASSKDRVSGYTFGSGTRLTVV.

V is TRBV27 and J is TRBJ2-5; D is perhaps TRBD2 (6 bases). Germline lookup yields CDR1 MNHEY and CDR2 SMNVEV (reference sequence). The V end lost 5 bases, the J end lost 1 base, and 11 bases lay between the germline ends. The CDR3 contains 14 residues. The CDR3 DNA follows: TGTGCCAGCAGTATCCTCGGGGGCCAAGAGACCCAGTACTTC. Translation gives CASSILGGQETQYF.

The chain is built from TRBV3-1 and TRBJ1-1; no clear D. The CDR3 totals 14 residues. Trimming stripped 2 bases from V and 0 bases from J, with 7 bases between. The V gene's germline CDR1 is LGHDT and CDR2 YNNKEL (reference sequence). The CDR3, as DNA: TGTGCCAGCAGCCAAAGGGCTCTGAACACTGAAGCTTTCTTT. This encodes CASSQRALNTEAFF.

The rearrangement joins TRBV4-2 to TRBJ1-6, with no clear D. Per the germline V gene, CDR1 is LGHNA and CDR2 is YNFKEQ. The CDR3 has 18 amino acids. V lost 4 bases and J lost 4, with 20 bases in between. Here the CDR3 reads CASSPHTPGASYNSPLHF. DNA of the CDR3: TGTGCCAGCAGCCCCCACACCCCGGGAGCCTCGTATAATTCACCCCTCCACTTT.

This clonotype was detected many times. V is TRBV4-1 and J is TRBJ2-1, with D perhaps matching TRBD2 (5 bases). CDR1 is MGHRA, CDR2 YSYEKL, per germline. V was trimmed by 6 bases and J by 0 bases, leaving 15 bases between them. The CDR3 runs to 16 residues. The CDR3 is CASRLIGGTSYNEQFF. CDR3 coding DNA: TGCGCCAGCAGACTAATAGGAGGTACCTCCTACAATGAGCAGTTCTTC.

This clonotype was seen repeatedly, ten times or more. DNA for the CDR3: TGTGCCAGCAGAACCCCATGGGTGGCTGCGATGAACACTGAAGCTTTCTTT. Its translation: CASRTPWVAAMNTEAFF. This rearrangement joins TRBV6-1 to TRBJ1-1, with D unclear. The CDR3 sequence is 17 residues long. Looked up from germline, CDR1 is MNHNS and CDR2 is SASEGT. V was trimmed by 6 bases and J by 0 bases, leaving 20 bases between them.

This clonotype was seen only a few times. J is TRBJ1-4 and V is TRBV5-1; D uncertain. This CDR3 spans 16 amino acids. The V gene's germline CDR1 is SGHRS and CDR2 YFSETQ. V dropped 5 bases and J dropped 0 bases, with 14 bases sitting between them. CDR3 residues: CASSEAGLTTNEKLFF. The CDR3 region has the DNA TGCGCCAGCAGTGAGGCCGGGCTGACAACTAATGAAAAACTGTTTTTT.

At least ten counts were recorded for this clonotype. The chain has TRBV6-2 or TRBV6-3 and TRBJ1-2; TRBD1 is a possible D gene (5 bases). There are 13 residues in the CDR3. Trimming stripped 6 bases from V and 4 bases from J, with 12 bases between. Germline CDR1 reads MNHEY; CDR2 reads SVGEGT. The CDR3 DNA reads TGTGCCAGCAGGAGAGACAGATCCTATGGCTACACCTTC. Translation gives CASRRDRSYGYTF.

This clonotype was recorded many times. This sequence joins TRBV9 and TRBJ1-1, with 9 bases fitting TRBD1. The CDR3 contains 17 residues. The junction had 11 bases not matched to a gene; V was cut back by 4 bases and J by 1 base. Looked up from germline, CDR1 is SGDLS and CDR2 is YYNGEE. CDR3 DNA: TGTGCCAGCAGCCCGCCGGGACAGGGAAAGCCGAACACTGAAGCTTTCTTT. Translated: CASSPPGQGKPNTEAFF.

This sequence joins TRBV5-5 and TRBJ2-5, with 7 positions matching TRBD2. V was pared by 2 bases and J by 9 bases, with 7 bases of the junction left unmatched. CDR1 is SGHKS and CDR2 is YYEKEE in the germline V gene (reference sequence). The CDR3 has 13 amino acids. The CDR3 bases are TGTGCCAGCAGCTTATCCGGGGGAGGGGCCCAGTACTTC. Protein sequence: CASSLSGGGAQYF. Combining the CDR3 with reference TRBV5-5 and TRBJ2-5 gives the whole variable domain DAGVTQSPTHLIKTRGQQVTLRCSPISGHKSVSWYQQVLGQGPQFIFQYYEKEERGRGNFPDRFSARQFPNYSSELNVNALLLGDSALYLCASSLSGGGAQYFGPGTRLLVL.

This clonotype showed up many times. The CDR3 DNA follows: TGCGCCAGCAGCTTGTTGGGGGAAGAGACCCAGTACTTC. Translating gives CASSLLGEETQYF. The chain recombines TRBV5-1 with TRBJ2-5; TRBD1 or TRBD2 may be the D gene (5 bases each). Germline assignment: CDR1 SGHRS and CDR2 YFSETQ. V was trimmed by 1 base and J by 3 bases, leaving 7 bases between them. CDR3 length: 13 residues.

This clonotype has a count of ten or more. The chain links TRBV5-1 to TRBJ2-7; 7 bases match TRBD1. Per the germline V gene, CDR1 is SGHRS and CDR2 is YFSETQ. This CDR3 contains 16 residues. The trim removed 1 base at V and 4 bases at J, leaving 11 bases unmatched. The CDR3 region is CASSLFSGQKFYEQYF. The CDR3 coding sequence is TGCGCCAGCAGCTTGTTTTCGGGACAGAAGTTTTACGAGCAGTACTTC.

This clonotype was seen more than once but under ten times. V usage is TRBV5-1 and J usage is TRBJ2-4; 10 nucleotides match TRBD2. Losses at the gene ends were 4 bases for V and 8 bases for J; bases not matched to a gene: 12. CDR1 is SGHRS, CDR2 YFSETQ, per germline. The CDR3 is 16 amino acids. The CDR3 loop is CASSPLKGAGGDIQYF. The CDR3 DNA follows: TGCGCCAGCAGCCCCCTTAAAGGAGCGGGAGGGGACATTCAGTACTTC.

The V call is TRBV5-1, the J call TRBJ1-1; D unresolved. The CDR3 length is 14 residues. Per germline, CDR1 SGHRS and CDR2 YFSETQ. V gave up 5 bases and J gave up 2 bases, with 13 bases separating them. The CDR3 sequence is CASRPDPVNTEAFF. CDR3 sequence (DNA): TGCGCCAGCAGACCGGACCCTGTTAACACTGAAGCTTTCTTT.

This clonotype was seen many times. V is TRBV11-1 and J is TRBJ2-7; 7 bases fit TRBD2. Germline V gene data show CDR1 as SGHAT and CDR2 as FQDESV (reference sequence). This CDR3 contains 14 residues. J lost 0 bases, V lost 5 bases, and 4 bases had no gene match. Here the CDR3 reads CASSPGLGSYEQYF. CDR3 nucleotide sequence: TGTGCCAGCAGCCCCGGACTAGGCTCCTACGAGCAGTACTTC.

In this sample, this clonotype turned up many times. The chain couples TRBV5-1 to TRBJ2-1; 7 nucleotides align to TRBD2. The germline V gene encodes CDR1 SGHRS and CDR2 YFSETQ. The CDR3 covers 12 residues. J gave up 9 bases and V 3 bases, and 3 bases lay outside the gene matches. CDR3 nucleotides: TGCGCCAGCAGCTCACCGGGGGGTGAGCAGTTCTTC. Translated: CASSSPGGEQFF.

This clonotype was observed many times. The genes are TRBV9 and TRBJ2-2; the D is unclear. This CDR3 comprises 14 residues. Germline-derived CDR1 and CDR2 are SGDLS and YYNGEE. Trimming stripped 4 bases from V and 2 bases from J, with 9 bases between. Written as DNA, the CDR3 is TGTGCCAGCAGCACCAGACACAACACCGGGGAGCTGTTTTTT. Translating it yields CASSTRHNTGELFF.